This TCR beta chain is from a study of T cell responses to AZD1222 COVID-19 vaccine. Libraries were prepared by immunoSEQ multiplex PCR; TCRdb keeps only in-frame clonotypes and omits some of them. The sample includes 150,000 to 200,000 clones, just over 90% of them seen just once. V lost 3 bases, J lost 8 bases, and 14 bases lay in between. The CDR3 loop spans 13 amino acids. Looked up from germline, CDR1 is SGHNT and CDR2 is YYREEE (reference sequence). This clone was seen a handful of times. The source was peripheral blood, collected on day 0 of AZD1222 vaccination. The rearrangement joins TRBV5-4 to TRBJ2-5; D might be TRBD1 (5 bases). The sequence was collected from an adult in good health. The CDR3 here is CASSWGSPATQYF. CDR3 bases: TGTGCCAGCAGCTGGGGCTCCCCGGCAACCCAGTACTTC.